This T cell receptor beta chain was observed in a study of naive and memory T cell subsets. After CD4 positive bead selection, the CD4-negative fraction gave CD8 T cells. Findings of the study overall: In CD4 and CD8 cells, diversity dropped from naive through EMRA. No ground truth validated the naive and memory repertoire findings. Naive and memory subsets had different power law exponents for TCR abundance.

The CDR3 has 15 amino acids. V was pared by 2 bases and J by 5 bases, with 3 bases of the junction left unmatched. The V gene's germline CDR1 is SEHNR and CDR2 FQNEAQ (reference sequence). An equimolar mix of two oligonucleotides served as the beta constant-region primer for TRBC1 and TRBC2. Four rounds of PCR amplified the ligated cDNA using nested alpha and beta constant-region primers plus SP2. TCRdb re-analysed the UMI-ligation and nested PCR reads in MiXCR, keeping a single row per CDR3 protein. Found here are around 130,000 distinct CDR3 sequences, 35% to 45% of them singletons; the top ten hold around 0.92%. As regards this clonotype: Its cognate antigen is unknown.

The TCR originated in a human donor in good health. The chain employs TRBV7-9 and TRBJ2-3; 11 bases are shared with TRBD2. The sequenced sample consisted of central memory CD4+ T cells from blood. CDR3 bases: TGTGCCAGCAGCTTACTAGCGGGAGGAAGAGATACGCAGTATTTT. Amino acids: CASSLLAGGRDTQYF.